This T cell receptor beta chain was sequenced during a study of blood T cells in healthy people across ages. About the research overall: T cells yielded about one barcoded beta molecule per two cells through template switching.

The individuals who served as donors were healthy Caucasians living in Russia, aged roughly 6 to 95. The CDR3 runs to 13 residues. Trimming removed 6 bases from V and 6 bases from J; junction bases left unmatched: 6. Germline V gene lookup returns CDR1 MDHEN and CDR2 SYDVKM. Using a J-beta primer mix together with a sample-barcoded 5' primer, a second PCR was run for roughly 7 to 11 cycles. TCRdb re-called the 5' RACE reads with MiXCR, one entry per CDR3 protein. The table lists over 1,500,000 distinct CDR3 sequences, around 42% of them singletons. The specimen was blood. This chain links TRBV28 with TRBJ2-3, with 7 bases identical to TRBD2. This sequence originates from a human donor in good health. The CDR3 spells CASSTTGGDTQYF. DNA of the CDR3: TGTGCCAGCAGCACGACCGGGGGGGATACGCAGTATTTT.